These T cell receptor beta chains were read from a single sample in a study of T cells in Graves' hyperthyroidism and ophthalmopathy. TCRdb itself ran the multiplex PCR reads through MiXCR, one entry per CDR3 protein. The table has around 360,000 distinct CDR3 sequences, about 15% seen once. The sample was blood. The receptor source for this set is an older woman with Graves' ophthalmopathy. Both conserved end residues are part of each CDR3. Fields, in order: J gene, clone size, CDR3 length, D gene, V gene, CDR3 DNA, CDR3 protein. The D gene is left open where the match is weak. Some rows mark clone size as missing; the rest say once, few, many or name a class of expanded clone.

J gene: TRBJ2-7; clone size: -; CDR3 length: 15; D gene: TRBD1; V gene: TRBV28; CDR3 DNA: TGCGCCAGCAGCCATGGACAGGGGGCGCCCTACGAGCAGTACTTC; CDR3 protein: CASSHGQGAPYEQYF
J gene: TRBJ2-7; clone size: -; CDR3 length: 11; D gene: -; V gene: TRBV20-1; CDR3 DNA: TGCACTATACAGACAGTCCACGAGCAGTACTTC; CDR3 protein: CTIQTVHEQYF
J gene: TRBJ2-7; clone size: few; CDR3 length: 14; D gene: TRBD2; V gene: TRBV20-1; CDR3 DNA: TGCAGTGCCCCAACTAGCGGGAGAGGCAACGAGCAGTACTTC; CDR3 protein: CSAPTSGRGNEQYF
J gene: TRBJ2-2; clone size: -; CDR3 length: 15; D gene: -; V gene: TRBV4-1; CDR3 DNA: TGCGCCAGCAGCCAATCGGGGAAGAACACCGGGGAGCTGTTTTTT; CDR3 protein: CASSQSGKNTGELFF
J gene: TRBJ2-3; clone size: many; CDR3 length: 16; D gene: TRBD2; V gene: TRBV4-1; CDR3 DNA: TGCGCCAGCAGGCAAAGAGATAGCGGGAGCTCAGATACGCAGTATTTT; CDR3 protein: CASRQRDSGSSDTQYF
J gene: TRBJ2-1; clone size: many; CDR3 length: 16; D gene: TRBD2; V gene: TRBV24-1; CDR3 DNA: TGTGCCACCAGTGATCCCGGGACTAGCATCAACAATGAGCAGTTCTTC; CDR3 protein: CATSDPGTSINNEQFF
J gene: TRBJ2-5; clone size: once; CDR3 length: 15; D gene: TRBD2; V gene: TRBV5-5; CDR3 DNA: TGTGCCAGCAGTTCGAGTTTGGTGGGGGGGGAGACCCAGTACTTC; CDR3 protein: CASSSSLVGGETQYF
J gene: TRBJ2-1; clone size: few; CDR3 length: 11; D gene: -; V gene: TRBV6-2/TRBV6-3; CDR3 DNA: TGTGCCAGCAGTGATTCGAATGAGCAGTTCTTC; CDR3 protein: CASSDSNEQFF
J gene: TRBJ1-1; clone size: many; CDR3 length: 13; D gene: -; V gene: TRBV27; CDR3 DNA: TGTGCCAGCAGTGTCCGAGGGACCACTGAAGCTTTCTTT; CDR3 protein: CASSVRGTTEAFF
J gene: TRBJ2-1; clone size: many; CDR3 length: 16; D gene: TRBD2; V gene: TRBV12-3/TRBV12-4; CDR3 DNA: TGTGCCAGCACCCCGGTGGGACTAGCGGATTACAATGAGCAGTTCTTC; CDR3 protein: CASTPVGLADYNEQFF
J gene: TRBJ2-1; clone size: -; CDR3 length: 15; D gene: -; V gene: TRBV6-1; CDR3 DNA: TGTGCCAGCAGTGAGATAGGGAGGTCCTACAATGAGCAGTTCTTC; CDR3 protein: CASSEIGRSYNEQFF
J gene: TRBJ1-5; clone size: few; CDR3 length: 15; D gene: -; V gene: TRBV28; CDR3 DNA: TGTGCCAGCAGCCCCCGTTCCCGTCCCAATCAGCCCCAGCATTTT; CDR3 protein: CASSPRSRPNQPQHF
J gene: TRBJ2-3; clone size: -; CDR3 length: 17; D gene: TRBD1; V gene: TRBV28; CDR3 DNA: TGTGCCAGCGGGATACAGGGGTCCGACCTCCACACAGATACGCAGTATTTT; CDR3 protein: CASGIQGSDLHTDTQYF
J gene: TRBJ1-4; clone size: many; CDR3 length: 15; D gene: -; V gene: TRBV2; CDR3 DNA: TGTGCCAGCAGTGAACGGAGGATTGCTGATGAAAAACTGTTTTTT; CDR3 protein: CASSERRIADEKLFF
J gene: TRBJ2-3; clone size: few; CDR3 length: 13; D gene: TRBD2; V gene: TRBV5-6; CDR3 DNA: TGTGCCATGGGACTAGCGGGCACAGATACGCAGTATTTT; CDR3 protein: CAMGLAGTDTQYF
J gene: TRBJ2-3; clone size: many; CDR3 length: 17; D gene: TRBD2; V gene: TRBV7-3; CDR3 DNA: TGTGCCAGCAGCTTGGAGGGGACTAGCGGGAACACAGATACGCAGTATTTT; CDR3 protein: CASSLEGTSGNTDTQYF
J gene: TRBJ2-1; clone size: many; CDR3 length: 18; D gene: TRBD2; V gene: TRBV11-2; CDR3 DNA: TGTGCCAGCAGCTTCTCCGGGACTAGCGGGGGTATCTACAATGAGCAGTTCTTC; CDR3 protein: CASSFSGTSGGIYNEQFF
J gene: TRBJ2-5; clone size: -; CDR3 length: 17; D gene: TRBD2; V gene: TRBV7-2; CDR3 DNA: TGTGCCAGCAGCTTATTCGGAGCGGGAGGGGCCCAAGAGACCCAGTACTTC; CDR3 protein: CASSLFGAGGAQETQYF
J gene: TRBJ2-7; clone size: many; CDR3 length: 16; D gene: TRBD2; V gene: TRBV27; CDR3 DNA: TGTGCCAGCAGTCCCCTCGGGACTAGCGGGAGCTACGAGCAGTACTTC; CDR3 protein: CASSPLGTSGSYEQYF
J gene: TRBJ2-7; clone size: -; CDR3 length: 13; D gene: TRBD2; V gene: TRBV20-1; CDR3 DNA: TGCAGTGCCCGGGGGGGGGTTTACGACGAGCAGTACTTC; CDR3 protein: CSARGGVYDEQYF
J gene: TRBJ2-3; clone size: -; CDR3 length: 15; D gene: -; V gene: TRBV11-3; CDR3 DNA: TGTGCCAGCAGCTTACTCCTCGGCCCCGCAGATACGCAGTATTTT; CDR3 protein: CASSLLLGPADTQYF
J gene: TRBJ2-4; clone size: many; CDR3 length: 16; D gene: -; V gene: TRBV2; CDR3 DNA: TGTGCCAGCAGTGAGGCGTTGGCAGTAGGACAAAACATTCAGTACTTC; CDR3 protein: CASSEALAVGQNIQYF
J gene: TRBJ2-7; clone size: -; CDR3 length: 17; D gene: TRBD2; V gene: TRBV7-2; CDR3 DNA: TGTGCCAGCAGCTTAATTCCTTTGCGGGAGTGGTGGCACGAGCAGTACTTC; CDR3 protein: CASSLIPLREWWHEQYF
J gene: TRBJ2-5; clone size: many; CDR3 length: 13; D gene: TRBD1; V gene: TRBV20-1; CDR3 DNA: TGCAGTGCTGGACAGGGGGCGCCAGAGACCCAGTACTTC; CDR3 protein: CSAGQGAPETQYF
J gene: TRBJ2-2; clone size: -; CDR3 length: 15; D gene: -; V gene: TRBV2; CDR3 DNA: TGTGCCAGCGCGCAGGACAGATTAAACACCGGGGAGCTGTTTTTT; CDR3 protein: CASAQDRLNTGELFF
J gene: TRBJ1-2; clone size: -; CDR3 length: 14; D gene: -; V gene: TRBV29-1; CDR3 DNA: TGCAGCGTTGACGGAGGGGCTGCGAACTATGGCTACACCTTC; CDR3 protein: CSVDGGAANYGYTF
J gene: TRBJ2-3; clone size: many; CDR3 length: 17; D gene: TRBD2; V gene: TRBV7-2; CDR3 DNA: TGTGCCAGCAGCACACAAGGACTAGCGGGGGACACAGATACGCAGTATTTT; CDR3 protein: CASSTQGLAGDTDTQYF
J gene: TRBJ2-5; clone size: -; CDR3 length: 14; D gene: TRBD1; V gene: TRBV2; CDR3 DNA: TGTGCCAGCAGGAGTGACAGGGCCGGTGGGACCCAGTACTTC; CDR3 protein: CASRSDRAGGTQYF
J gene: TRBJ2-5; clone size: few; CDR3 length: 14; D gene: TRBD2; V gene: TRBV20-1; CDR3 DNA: TGCAGGCGTCTGGGACTAGCGGACCAAGAGACCCAGTACTTC; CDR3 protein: CRRLGLADQETQYF